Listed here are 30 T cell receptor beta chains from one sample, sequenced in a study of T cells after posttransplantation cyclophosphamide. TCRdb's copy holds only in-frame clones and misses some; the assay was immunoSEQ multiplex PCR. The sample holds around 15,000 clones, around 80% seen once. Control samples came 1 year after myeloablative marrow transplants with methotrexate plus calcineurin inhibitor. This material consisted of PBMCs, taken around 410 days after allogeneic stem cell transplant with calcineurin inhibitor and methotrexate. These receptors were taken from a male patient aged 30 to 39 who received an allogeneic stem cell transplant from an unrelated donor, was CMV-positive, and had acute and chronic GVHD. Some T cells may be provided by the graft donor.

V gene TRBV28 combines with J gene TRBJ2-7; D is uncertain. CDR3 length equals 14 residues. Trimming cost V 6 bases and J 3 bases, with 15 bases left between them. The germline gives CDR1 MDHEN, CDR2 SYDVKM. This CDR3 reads CASSTPGGDYEQYF. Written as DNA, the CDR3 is TGTGCCAGCAGCACACCCGGCGGTGACTACGAGCAGTACTTC.

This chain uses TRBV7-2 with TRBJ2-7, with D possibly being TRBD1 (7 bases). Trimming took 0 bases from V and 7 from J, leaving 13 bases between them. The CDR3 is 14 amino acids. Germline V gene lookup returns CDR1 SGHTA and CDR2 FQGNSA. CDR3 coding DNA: TGTGCCAGCAGCTTAGCGCAGGCAGGGGGGGAGCAGTACTTC. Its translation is CASSLAQAGGEQYF.

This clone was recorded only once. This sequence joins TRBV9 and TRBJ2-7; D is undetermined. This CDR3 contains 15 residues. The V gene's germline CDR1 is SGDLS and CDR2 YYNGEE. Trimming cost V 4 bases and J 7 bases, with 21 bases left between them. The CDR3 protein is CASSPVVGRDWEQYF. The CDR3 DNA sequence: TGTGCCAGCAGCCCCGTCGTGGGCAGAGATTGGGAGCAGTACTTC.

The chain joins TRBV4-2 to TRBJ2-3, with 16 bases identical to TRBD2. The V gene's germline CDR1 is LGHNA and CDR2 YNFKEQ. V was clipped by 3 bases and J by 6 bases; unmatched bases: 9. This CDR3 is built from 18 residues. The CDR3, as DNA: TGTGCCAGCAGCCAGGGACTAGCGGGGGGGGGTATTTATGATACGCAGTATTTT. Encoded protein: CASSQGLAGGGIYDTQYF.

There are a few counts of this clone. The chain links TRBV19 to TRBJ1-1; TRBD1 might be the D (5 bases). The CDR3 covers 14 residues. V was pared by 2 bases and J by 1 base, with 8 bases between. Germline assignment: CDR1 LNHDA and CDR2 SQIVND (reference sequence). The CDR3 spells CASSIRDWNTEAFF. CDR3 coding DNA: TGTGCCAGTAGTATAAGGGACTGGAACACTGAAGCTTTCTTT.

Here the CDR3 reads CASSQGENYGYTF. The DNA of the CDR3 is TGTGCCAGCAGCCAGGGGGAGAACTATGGCTACACCTTC. The chain has TRBV7-3 and TRBJ1-2; TRBD1 matches 7 bases. Germline trimming cut 5 bases from V and 2 bases from J; bases unmatched to any gene: 2. Germline CDR1 SGHTA, CDR2 FQGTGA. The CDR3 sequence is 13 residues long.

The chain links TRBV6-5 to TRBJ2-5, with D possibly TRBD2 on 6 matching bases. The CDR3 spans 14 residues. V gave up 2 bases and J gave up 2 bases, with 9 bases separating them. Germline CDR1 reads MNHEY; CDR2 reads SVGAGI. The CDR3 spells CASSYGGTQETQYF. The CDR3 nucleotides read TGTGCCAGCAGTTACGGGGGGACTCAAGAGACCCAGTACTTC.

CDR3 DNA sequence: TGTGCCAGCAGTTCCCGACAGGGGGCTGGGAGTGGCTACACCTTC. Residues: CASSSRQGAGSGYTF. The chain combines TRBV27 with TRBJ1-2; TRBD1 matches 10 bases. Germline V lookup: CDR1 MNHEY, CDR2 SMNVEV (reference sequence). The CDR3 is 15 residues long. V lost 4 bases and J lost 7; bases outside the gene matches: 9.

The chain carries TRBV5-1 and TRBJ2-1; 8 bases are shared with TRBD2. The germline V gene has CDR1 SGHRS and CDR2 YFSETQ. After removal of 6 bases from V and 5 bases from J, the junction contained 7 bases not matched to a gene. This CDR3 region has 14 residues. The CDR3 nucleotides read TGCGCCAGCACCCTCGGGGGGGGAAACAATGAGCAGTTCTTC. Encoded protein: CASTLGGGNNEQFF.

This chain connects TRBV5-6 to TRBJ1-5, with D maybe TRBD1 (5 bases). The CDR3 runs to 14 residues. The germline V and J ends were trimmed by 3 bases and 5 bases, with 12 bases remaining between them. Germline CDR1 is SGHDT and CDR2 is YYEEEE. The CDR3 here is CASSSLRDDQPQHF. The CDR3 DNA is TGTGCCAGCAGCTCACTCAGGGATGATCAGCCCCAGCATTTT.

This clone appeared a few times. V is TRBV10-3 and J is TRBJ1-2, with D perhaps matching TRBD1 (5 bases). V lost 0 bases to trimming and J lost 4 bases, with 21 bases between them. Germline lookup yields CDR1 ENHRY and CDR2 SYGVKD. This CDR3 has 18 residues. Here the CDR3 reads CAISESTAGRGRGYGYTF. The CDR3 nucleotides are TGTGCCATCAGTGAGTCGACGGCGGGGCGGGGAAGAGGCTATGGCTACACCTTC.

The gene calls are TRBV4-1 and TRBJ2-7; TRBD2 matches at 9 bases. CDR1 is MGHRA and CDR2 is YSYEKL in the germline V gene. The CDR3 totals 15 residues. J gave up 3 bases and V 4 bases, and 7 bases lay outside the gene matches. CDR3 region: CASSLQIAGDYEQYF. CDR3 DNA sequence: TGCGCCAGCAGCCTTCAGATAGCGGGAGACTACGAGCAGTACTTC.

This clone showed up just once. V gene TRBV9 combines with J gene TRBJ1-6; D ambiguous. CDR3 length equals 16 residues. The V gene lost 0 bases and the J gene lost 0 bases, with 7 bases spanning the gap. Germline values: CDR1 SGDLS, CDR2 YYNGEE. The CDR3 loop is CASSVGASSYNSPLHF. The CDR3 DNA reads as TGTGCCAGCAGCGTAGGGGCGAGCTCCTATAATTCACCCCTCCACTTT.

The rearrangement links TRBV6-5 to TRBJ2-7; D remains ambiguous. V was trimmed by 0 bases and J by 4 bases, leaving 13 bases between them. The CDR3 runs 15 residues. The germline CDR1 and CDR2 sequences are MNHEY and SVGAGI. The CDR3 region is CASSYSAGLGYEQYF. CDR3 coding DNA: TGTGCCAGCAGTTACTCCGCCGGCCTCGGGTACGAGCAGTACTTC.

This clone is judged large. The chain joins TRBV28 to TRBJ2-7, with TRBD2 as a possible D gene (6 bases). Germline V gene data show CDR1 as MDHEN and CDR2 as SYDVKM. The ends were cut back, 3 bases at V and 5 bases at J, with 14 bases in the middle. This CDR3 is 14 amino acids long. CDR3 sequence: CASSFVGLAHEQYF. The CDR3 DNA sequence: TGTGCCAGCAGTTTTGTGGGACTTGCCCACGAGCAGTACTTC.

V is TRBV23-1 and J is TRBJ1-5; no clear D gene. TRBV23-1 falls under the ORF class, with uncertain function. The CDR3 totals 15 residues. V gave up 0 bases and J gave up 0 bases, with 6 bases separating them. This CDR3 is CASSQSRISNQPQHF. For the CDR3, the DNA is TGCGCCAGCAGTCAATCCAGAATTAGCAATCAGCCCCAGCATTTT.

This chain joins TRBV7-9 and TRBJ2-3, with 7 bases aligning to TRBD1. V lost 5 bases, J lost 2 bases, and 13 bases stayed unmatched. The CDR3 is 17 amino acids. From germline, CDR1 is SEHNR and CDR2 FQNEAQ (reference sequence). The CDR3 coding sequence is TGTGCCAGCAGCACACACTCCCGGGACAGCTACACAGATACGCAGTATTTT. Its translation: CASSTHSRDSYTDTQYF.

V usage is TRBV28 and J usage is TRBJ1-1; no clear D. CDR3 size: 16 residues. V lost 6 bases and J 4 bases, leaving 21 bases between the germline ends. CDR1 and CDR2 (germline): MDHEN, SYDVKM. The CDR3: CASRLLRQEVGTEAFF. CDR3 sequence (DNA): TGTGCCAGCAGGCTTCTTCGTCAAGAGGTAGGCACTGAAGCTTTCTTT.

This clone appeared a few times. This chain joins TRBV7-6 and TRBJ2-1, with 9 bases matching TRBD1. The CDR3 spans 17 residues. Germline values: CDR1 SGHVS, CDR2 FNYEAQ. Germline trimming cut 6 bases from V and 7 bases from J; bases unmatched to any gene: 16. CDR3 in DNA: TGTGCCAGCAGTCAATCGACCGGGACAGGGATATGGAATGAGCAGTTCTTC. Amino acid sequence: CASSQSTGTGIWNEQFF.

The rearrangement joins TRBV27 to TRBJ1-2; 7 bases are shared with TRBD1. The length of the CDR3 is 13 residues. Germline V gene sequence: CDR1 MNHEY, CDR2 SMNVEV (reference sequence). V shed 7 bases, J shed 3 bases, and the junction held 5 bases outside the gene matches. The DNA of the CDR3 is TGTGCCAGCAAAGACGACAGGGACTATGGCTACACCTTC. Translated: CASKDDRDYGYTF.

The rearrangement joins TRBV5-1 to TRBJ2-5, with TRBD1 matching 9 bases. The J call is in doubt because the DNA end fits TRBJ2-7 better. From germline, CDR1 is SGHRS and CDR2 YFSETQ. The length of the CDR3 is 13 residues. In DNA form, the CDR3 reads TGCGCCAGCAGCTCCGGGACAGGGACCGAGCAGTACTTC. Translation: CASSSGTGTEQYF.

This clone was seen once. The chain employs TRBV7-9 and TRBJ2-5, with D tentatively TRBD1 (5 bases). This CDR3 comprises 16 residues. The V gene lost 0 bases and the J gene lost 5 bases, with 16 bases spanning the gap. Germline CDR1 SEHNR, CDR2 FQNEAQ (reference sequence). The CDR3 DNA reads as TGTGCCAGCAGCTTAGCGTGGGGCAGTTCATGGGAGACCCAGTACTTC. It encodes CASSLAWGSSWETQYF.

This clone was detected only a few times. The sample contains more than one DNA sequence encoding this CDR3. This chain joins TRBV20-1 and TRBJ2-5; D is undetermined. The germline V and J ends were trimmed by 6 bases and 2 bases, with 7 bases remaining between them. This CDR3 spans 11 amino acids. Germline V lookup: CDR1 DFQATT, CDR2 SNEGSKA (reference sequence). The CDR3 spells CSAQDQETQYF. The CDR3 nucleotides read TGCAGTGCCCAGGATCAAGAGACCCAGTACTTC.

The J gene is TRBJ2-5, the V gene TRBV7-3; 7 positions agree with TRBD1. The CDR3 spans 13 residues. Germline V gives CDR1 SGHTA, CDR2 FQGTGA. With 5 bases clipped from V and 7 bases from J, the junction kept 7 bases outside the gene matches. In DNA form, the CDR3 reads TGTGCCAGCAGCGGACAGGCCGCAACGACCCAGTACTTC. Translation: CASSGQAATTQYF.

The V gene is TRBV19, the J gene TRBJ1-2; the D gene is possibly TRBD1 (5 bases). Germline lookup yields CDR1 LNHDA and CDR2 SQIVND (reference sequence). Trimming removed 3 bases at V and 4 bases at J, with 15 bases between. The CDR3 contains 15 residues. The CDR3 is CASSISAGKGYGYTF. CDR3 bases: TGTGCCAGTAGTATTTCGGCAGGGAAGGGCTATGGCTACACCTTC.

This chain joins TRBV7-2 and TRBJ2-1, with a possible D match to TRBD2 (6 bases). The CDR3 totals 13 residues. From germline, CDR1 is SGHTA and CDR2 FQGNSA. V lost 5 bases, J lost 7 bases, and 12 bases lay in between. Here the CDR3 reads CASSIGRGNEQFF. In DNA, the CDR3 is TGTGCCAGCAGCATAGGTCGGGGGAATGAGCAGTTCTTC. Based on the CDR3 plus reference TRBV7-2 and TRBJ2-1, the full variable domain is GAGVSQSPSNKVTEKGKDVELRCDPISGHTALYWYRQSLGQGLEFLIYFQGNSAPDKSGLPSDRFSAERTGGSVSTLTIQRTQQEDSAVYLCASSIGRGNEQFFGPGTRLTVL.

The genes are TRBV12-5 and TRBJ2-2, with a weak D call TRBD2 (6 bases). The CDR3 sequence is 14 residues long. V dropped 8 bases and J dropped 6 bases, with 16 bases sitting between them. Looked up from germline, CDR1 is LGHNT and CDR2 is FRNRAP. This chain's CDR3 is CASNLGLPSGELFF. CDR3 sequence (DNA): TGTGCTAGTAACCTGGGACTCCCTTCCGGGGAGCTGTTTTTT.

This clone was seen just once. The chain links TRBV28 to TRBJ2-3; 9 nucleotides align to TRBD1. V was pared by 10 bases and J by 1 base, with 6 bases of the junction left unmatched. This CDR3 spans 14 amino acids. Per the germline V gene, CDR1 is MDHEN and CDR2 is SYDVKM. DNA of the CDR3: TGTGCCACCACGACAGGGGGACGCACAGATACGCAGTATTTT. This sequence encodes CATTTGGRTDTQYF.

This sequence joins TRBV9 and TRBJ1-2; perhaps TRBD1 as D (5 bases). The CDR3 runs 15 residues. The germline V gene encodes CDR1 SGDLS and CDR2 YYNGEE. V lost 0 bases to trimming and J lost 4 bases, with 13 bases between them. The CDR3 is CASSVGEGWVYGYTF. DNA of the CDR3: TGTGCCAGCAGCGTAGGGGAGGGGTGGGTCTATGGCTACACCTTC.

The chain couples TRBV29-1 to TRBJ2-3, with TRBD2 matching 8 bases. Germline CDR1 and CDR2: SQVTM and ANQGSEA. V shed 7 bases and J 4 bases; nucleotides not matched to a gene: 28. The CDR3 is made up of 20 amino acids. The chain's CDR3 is CSANYGTRNPPGHSADTQYF. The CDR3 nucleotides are TGCAGCGCGAACTATGGGACTAGAAATCCTCCGGGACATAGCGCAGATACGCAGTATTTT.